This T cell receptor (beta chain) appears in the sequencing data of a study of shared clonotypes between healthy human individuals (dated by TCRdb to about 2020). With respect to the entire study: A few men and a couple of women, aged 18 to 49 years, made up the cohort. For each donor, three plates each were used for CD4 naive and CD4 memory, two plates were used for CD8 naive, and one plate was used for CD8 memory. To estimate repertoire size and how much clonotypes are shared between individuals, the study performed deep sequencing of blood TCR repertoires from 4 to 6 healthy adults. Libraries were prepared and TCR repertoires were sequenced by different laboratories using diverse techniques, in order to increase sequencing depth and limit assay-specific biases. Between about 0.8 and 8.9 billion PBMCs per donor were obtained by leukapheresis.

Turning to this clone: Its antigen has not been determined. Per-base quality was not reported, and no clone a single base away is much larger than it.

Unmatched junction bases come to 7, with V trimmed by 6 bases and J by 3 bases. Taken from cysteine to phenylalanine, the CDR3 has 15 residues. Only CDR3 DNA is held: 45 bases, read in frame from base 1. From a lookup of the germline V gene (reference sequence), CDR1 and CDR2 are LNHDA and SQIVND. Donors were healthy HIV-negative adults with no recently reported acute infections or vaccinations. Every donor was a Caucasian adult residing in Nashville, Tennessee, USA. CD4+ T cells were enriched through magnetic negative selection, after which naive cells were positively selected on CD45RA and the remaining negative fraction served as the memory subset. Blood was collected by leukapheresis, and PBMCs were isolated by Ficoll-Histopaque density gradient centrifugation and then cryopreserved in liquid nitrogen vapor phase. Analytical flow cytometry was used to check the purity and quantity of each magnetically sorted T cell population. Genomic DNA was isolated from each sorted fraction and quantified by UV absorbance on a Nanodrop 2000c.

Using the deep immunoSEQ assay, TCR CDR3 regions were amplified from genomic DNA by multiplex PCR. Extracted genomic DNA from each cell subset was spread evenly across all wells of several immunoSEQ 96-well plates, with each plate serving as a replicate. For sorted subsets, each replicate PCR was loaded with roughly 0.2 ug genomic DNA, equivalent to 25,000 to 35,000 T cell genomes. Purified libraries were quantified with a Qubit 3.0 fluorometer, sized on a Bioanalyzer 2100, and re-quantified with the KAPA Library Quantification kit. Every immunoSEQ 96-well plate was sequenced on a separate single-read 150-cycle Illumina NextSeq 550 flow cell. Concerning the study's data processing: Because only junctional sequences without quality scores were contained in the immunoSEQ output, filtering matching that applied to full-length reads could not be performed. To assign V/J genes and CDR3, sequences were annotated against IMGT germline references using PyIR, a Python wrapper for IgBLAST v1.9. Reads with weak V/J assignments (E-value above 1e-6), missing CDR3, stop codons, out-of-frame junctions, or ambiguous translated residues were removed. V3J clonotypes were defined by identical inferred V gene, J gene, and CDR3 amino acid sequence. Percentage overlap between repertoires was calculated by dividing the number of shared unique clonotypes by the size of the smaller repertoire. Richness of each repertoire was evaluated using RTK rarefaction, the Chao1 estimator, and Recon v2.1 estimates of unobserved clonotypes. Generation probabilities were computed with OLGA for all TCRbeta clonotypes obtained by the gDNA method from a few donors. TCRdb took over this immuneACCESS table, retaining in-frame rearrangements with V and J assigned. Such tables are incomplete; in checked studies, under half of the missing clones stem from an unresolved V gene, and the remainder is unexplained. Clone size and V and J calls were adopted from that table, with D and trimming inferred from the DNA. Across this sample there are about 520,000 clones, with about 96% seen only once. About 0.067% of the sample comes from the top ten.

What the study reported, not specific to this receptor: Estimated clonotype richness was generally larger for naive than for memory subsets. Pairwise subsampling led to the expectation that sequencing depth would affect the degree of clonotype sharing among donors. The small number of donors limited the genetic and exposure-history diversity represented. Rarefaction of sorted-subset datasets indicated incomplete sequencing despite the large sequencing depth. Sampling was restricted to blood, and TCR repertoires in tissues likely differ from the TCR repertoires found in blood. Higher generation probabilities were observed for clonotypes shared by all four sorted-subset donors than for non-shared clonotypes. Sharing across several donors was observed for about 5% of naive CD4, over 3% of naive CD8, 2% to 2.5% of memory CD4, and less than 0.45% of memory CD8 clonotypes.

The chain is made from TRBV19 and TRBJ1-5, with TRBD1 identical over 8 junction bases. Material for sequencing was naive CD4+ T cells sorted from blood. Read against the paper, the sample's cell subset or site label means: CD45RA+ positively selected. This sequence originates from a woman in her twenties or thirties in good health. The nucleotides are TGTGCCAGTAGGCCAGGACAGGGAAACAATCAGCCCCAGCATTTT. Its coded protein is CASRPGQGNNQPQHF.